This T cell receptor (beta chain) comes out of a study of blood T cell repertoires in COVID-19. Background on the study: Acute and convalescent COVID-19 samples came from the United States, Italy and Spain. T cells, B-cell-depleted T cells, or PBMCs provided the cDNA or gDNA that served as material.

Authors' analysis steps: Amplified reference gene primers provided the basis for estimating nucleated cell counts. The assay was immunoSEQ multiplex PCR, and TCRdb's table has in-frame clones only and misses some. V and J calls and clone size are those listed in that table; D and trimming were worked out from the DNA. The sample has 100,000 to 150,000 clones, around 88% seen once. The V gene's germline CDR1 is MNHEY and CDR2 SMNVEV (reference sequence). The length of the CDR3 is 17 residues. Trimming shortened V by 3 bases and J by 3 bases, and 20 bases separated the two germline ends. This receptor was obtained from a human donor in a cohort sampled during active COVID-19. The V gene is TRBV27, the J gene TRBJ2-5; weak D call: TRBD2 (7 bases). The sequenced material came from peripheral blood. CDR3 bases: TGTGCCAGCAGTTTTAGACAGATCAAGGGGGGGGAAGAGACCCAGTACTTC. Protein product: CASSFRQIKGGEETQYF.